This TCR beta chain was identified in a study of CD8+CD57+ T cells in acquired aplastic anemia. Overall study findings and caveats: Patients did not significantly differ from controls in CD8+ Simpson's diversity. Patients and controls turned out to have roughly 29 CD8+ CDR3 sequences in common.

Using genomic DNA as the template, TCR beta VDJ and CDR3 profiling was carried out. From the reads, TCRdb called clonotypes with MiXCR, one entry per CDR3 protein. The sample has more than 100,000 distinct CDR3 sequences; roughly 40% are singletons. Details on this clonotype: The target antigen is unknown.

The CDR3 runs to 16 residues. Looked up from germline, CDR1 is ENHRY and CDR2 is SYGVKD. With V trimmed by 6 bases and J by 7 bases, 10 bases remained unmatched. Specimen: sorted CD4+, CD8+, or CD8+CD57+ T cells (not recorded which) from PBMCs. This receptor was taken from a human donor in good health, serving as a control. The rearrangement uses TRBV10-3 and TRBJ2-1; 12 nucleotides agree with TRBD2. The CDR3 protein is CAISVGASGGANEQFF. DNA for the CDR3: TGTGCCATCAGCGTCGGGGCTAGCGGGGGGGCGAATGAGCAGTTCTTC.